A single sample gave rise to the 12 T cell receptor beta chains below, sequenced in a study of blood T cell repertoires in COVID-19. Assay: immunoSEQ multiplex PCR; the TCRdb copy retains only in-frame clones and omits some. The table records under 150,000 clones, about 80% of them present only once. Sequenced: peripheral blood. The receptors originated from a man between 70 and 80 years old with active or convalescent COVID-19.

There are many counts of this clone. The chain combines TRBV5-1 with TRBJ2-7, with 7 bases that match TRBD2. V shed 2 bases, J shed 0 bases, and the junction held 14 bases outside the gene matches. The CDR3 is 18 residues long. CDR1 SGHRS and CDR2 YFSETQ come from the germline V gene. CDR3 DNA: TGCGCCAGCAGCTTCCTCGGGACTAACGCAGAGGCCTCCTACGAGCAGTACTTC. It translates to CASSFLGTNAEASYEQYF.

The rearrangement links TRBV7-9 to TRBJ1-2; TRBD1 might be the D (6 bases). CDR1 and CDR2 (germline): SEHNR, FQNEAQ (reference sequence). V lost 5 bases to trimming and J lost 2 bases, with 15 bases between them. The CDR3 runs to 15 residues. The CDR3 here is CASSDTGRLNYGYTF. The CDR3 DNA is TGTGCCAGCAGCGATACAGGGCGCCTCAACTATGGCTACACCTTC.

The V and J genes are TRBV10-3 and TRBJ1-2; D remains ambiguous. The V end lost 6 bases, the J end lost 0 bases, and 14 bases lay between the germline ends. This CDR3 has 15 amino acids. The germline gives CDR1 ENHRY, CDR2 SYGVKD. CDR3 in amino acids: CAISGFAGTNYGYTF. CDR3 DNA: TGTGCCATCAGCGGGTTTGCCGGGACTAACTATGGCTACACCTTC.

The V gene is TRBV29-1, the J gene TRBJ2-7; tentatively, D is TRBD1 (5 bases). Germline V gene sequence: CDR1 SQVTM, CDR2 ANQGSEA. V lost 6 bases to trimming and J lost 4 bases, with 13 bases between them. The CDR3 has 12 amino acids. The DNA for the CDR3 is TGCAGCGTCCTGACAGTCCGATACGAGCAGTACTTC. Translated, it gives CSVLTVRYEQYF.

J is TRBJ2-5 and V is TRBV7-8; 12 bases align to TRBD2. V dropped 3 bases and J dropped 4; count of bases not matched to a gene: 6. Germline values: CDR1 SGHVS, CDR2 FQNEAQ. The CDR3 consists of 16 residues. The CDR3 reads CASSLTSGGGLETQYF. CDR3 nucleotides: TGTGCCAGCAGCTTGACTAGCGGGGGAGGTTTAGAGACCCAGTACTTC.

CDR3 DNA sequence: TGTGCCAGCAGCTTAGCGGGGACAGGGGGCGCTGGAGGAGGCTACACCTTC. It is translated as CASSLAGTGGAGGGYTF. The chain is built from TRBV7-9 and TRBJ1-2, with TRBD1 identical over 12 bases. The CDR3 contains 17 residues. Unmatched junction bases numbered 10, after V lost 0 bases and J lost 8 bases. CDR1 SEHNR and CDR2 FQNEAQ come from the germline V gene (reference sequence). The full variable domain, its missing parts supplied by reference TRBV7-9 and TRBJ1-2, is DTGVSQNPRHKITKRGQNVTFRCDPISEHNRLYWYRQTLGQGPEFLTYFQNEAQLEKSRLLSDRFSAERPKGSFSTLEIQRTEQGDSAMYLCASSLAGTGGAGGGYTFGSGTRLTVV.

The chain joins TRBV19 to TRBJ2-5, with D perhaps matching TRBD2 (6 bases). The V end lost 5 bases, the J end lost 2 bases, and 9 bases lay between the germline ends. Germline V lookup: CDR1 LNHDA, CDR2 SQIVND (reference sequence). CDR3 length: 13 residues. The CDR3 protein is CASSVGRQETQYF. The CDR3 coding sequence is TGTGCCAGTAGTGTCGGGAGACAAGAGACCCAGTACTTC. The full variable domain, with the rest looked up from reference TRBV19 and TRBJ2-5, is DGGITQSPKYLFRKEGQNVTLSCEQNLNHDAMYWYRQDPGQGLRLIYYSQIVNDFQKGDIAEGYSVSREKKESFPLTVTSAQKNPTAFYLCASSVGRQETQYFGPGTRLLVL.

This clone was seen once. The rearrangement links TRBV6-6 to TRBJ1-6; D may be TRBD1 (6 bases). Germline-derived CDR1 and CDR2 are MNHNY and SVGAGI (reference sequence). V was trimmed by 1 base and J by 12 bases, leaving 13 bases between them. This CDR3 is 14 amino acids long. CDR3 in amino acids: CASSYFSGELPLHF. CDR3 in DNA: TGTGCCAGCAGTTACTTTTCAGGGGAGTTACCCCTCCACTTT.

This clone appeared a few times. The chain recombines TRBV2 with TRBJ1-2, with D uncertain. This CDR3 comprises 11 residues. Looked up from germline, CDR1 is SNHLY and CDR2 is FYNNEI. V shed 9 bases and J shed 7 bases, with 12 bases lying between them. The DNA of the CDR3 is TGTGCCAGAACAGTTAGGTTTGGCTACACCTTC. Protein product: CARTVRFGYTF.

The chain couples TRBV5-1 to TRBJ1-5, with TRBD1 matching over 9 bases. The CDR3 runs to 14 residues. CDR1 is SGHRS and CDR2 is YFSETQ in the germline V gene. The trim removed 4 bases at V and 4 bases at J, leaving 3 bases unmatched. Written as DNA, the CDR3 is TGCGCCAGCAGCATAGGGACAGGGAATCAGCCCCAGCATTTT. Amino acids: CASSIGTGNQPQHF.

The CDR3: CAWSGQGLGNEQYF. In DNA form, the CDR3 reads TGTGCCTGGAGTGGGCAGGGGTTGGGAAACGAGCAGTACTTC. The chain couples TRBV30 to TRBJ2-7, with D perhaps matching TRBD1 (6 bases). The CDR3 consists of 14 residues. V lost 1 base to trimming and J lost 5 bases, with 15 bases between them. CDR1 is GTSNPN and CDR2 is SVGIG in the germline V gene (reference sequence).

Comments on this clone: Other DNA sequences in this specimen translate into the identical CDR3. The V call is TRBV18, the J call TRBJ1-1; D not resolved. CDR3 size: 13 residues. Germline CDR1 reads KGHSH; CDR2 reads LQKENI. Trimming left V 2 bases short and J 0 bases short, with 4 bases between. CDR3 protein: CASSPDMNTEAFF. CDR3 sequence (DNA): TGTGCCAGCTCACCAGACATGAACACTGAAGCTTTCTTT.